These 26 T cell receptor beta chains were all obtained from the same sample, sequenced in a study of shared T cell receptors in the human thymus. The protocol was immunoSEQ multiplex PCR, while the TCRdb copy is restricted to in-frame clones and leaves out a portion. The sample includes about 660,000 clones, approximately 88% of them seen just once. These data are also associated with another study on human thymus T cells.

Input material: thymocytes. Receptors were obtained from a boy under three years old with a congenital heart defect.

This chain connects TRBV7-2 to TRBJ1-2; TRBD1 matches at 10 bases. Germline trimming cut 4 bases from V and 8 bases from J; bases unmatched to any gene: 7. Germline values: CDR1 SGHTA, CDR2 FQGNSA. This CDR3 spans 14 amino acids. As DNA, the CDR3 is TGTGCCAGCAGCTCTGGACAGGGGGATCGAGGCTACACCTTC. Encoded protein: CASSSGQGDRGYTF.

The chain joins TRBV10-2 to TRBJ1-2; tentative D call: TRBD1 (5 bases). Germline V gives CDR1 WSHSY, CDR2 SAAADI. V gave up 3 bases and J gave up 5 bases, with 25 bases separating them. The CDR3 covers 18 residues. CDR3 loop: CASSERKMRQGRQYGYTF. The CDR3 DNA follows: TGCGCCAGCAGTGAAAGAAAAATGCGGCAGGGTCGTCAATATGGCTACACCTTC.

This chain joins TRBV15 and TRBJ1-3; 8 bases are a match to TRBD1. The trim removed 6 bases at V and 2 bases at J, leaving 12 bases unmatched. Germline V gene lookup returns CDR1 LNHNV and CDR2 YYDKDF (reference sequence). The length of the CDR3 is 17 residues. The CDR3 loop reads CATRPRQTGDPGNTIYF. CDR3 sequence (DNA): TGTGCCACCAGGCCCCGTCAGACAGGGGACCCTGGAAACACCATATATTTT.

The chain employs TRBV9 and TRBJ2-1; D perhaps matches TRBD2 (6 bases). From germline, CDR1 is SGDLS and CDR2 YYNGEE. Trimming removed 4 bases from V and 4 bases from J, with 18 bases in between. This CDR3 comprises 16 residues. The CDR3 here is CASSFRGSTNYNEQFF. In DNA, the CDR3 is TGTGCCAGCAGCTTTCGGGGGTCGACGAATTACAATGAGCAGTTCTTC.

The rearrangement links TRBV27 to TRBJ1-5; tentatively, D is TRBD1 (6 bases). CDR3 length equals 14 residues. Deletions cut 3 bases from V and 7 bases from J, with 13 bases between. The germline V gene encodes CDR1 MNHEY and CDR2 SMNVEV (reference sequence). The CDR3 is CASSFKGTGQPQHF. DNA for the CDR3: TGTGCCAGCAGTTTCAAAGGAACAGGGCAGCCCCAGCATTTT.

This clone is a singleton in its sample. The CDR3 region has the DNA TGCGCCAGCTGGCGGGTCAGCTCTGGGGCCAACGTCCTGACTTTC. Encoded protein: CASWRVSSGANVLTF. The chain recombines TRBV10-1 with TRBJ2-6; maybe TRBD2 (5 bases). With 8 bases removed from V and 0 bases from J, the gap between germline ends came to 11 bases. CDR1 is WNHNN and CDR2 is SYGVQD in the germline V gene (reference sequence). This CDR3 contains 15 residues.

The genes are TRBV7-9 and TRBJ2-2, with 7 bases fitting TRBD2. V gave up 5 bases and J gave up 1 base; unmatched junction bases: 13. The CDR3 runs to 18 residues. Germline V CDR1 and CDR2: SEHNR, FQNEAQ (reference sequence). The CDR3 nucleotides read TGTGCCAGCAGCGCAATCCGGAGGCTAGCGGTGAACACCGGGGAGCTGTTTTTT. It specifies CASSAIRRLAVNTGELFF.

The V call is TRBV30, the J call TRBJ2-7; TRBD2 matches at 10 bases. Trimming cost V 0 bases and J 2 bases; bases outside gene matches: 16. Germline assignment: CDR1 GTSNPN and CDR2 SVGIG (reference sequence). This CDR3 has 19 amino acids. The CDR3 region is CAWSVSGKLAGPQAYEQYF. The CDR3 region has the DNA TGTGCCTGGAGTGTTTCTGGAAAACTAGCGGGACCCCAAGCCTACGAGCAGTACTTC. Filled out from reference TRBV30 and TRBJ2-7, the complete variable domain reads SQTIHQWPATLVQPVGSPLSLECTVEGTSNPNLYWYRQAAGRGLQLLFYSVGIGQISSEVPQNLSASRPQDRQFILSSKKLLLSDSGFYLCAWSVSGKLAGPQAYEQYFGPGTRLTVT.

The rearrangement links TRBV29-1 to TRBJ1-2; possible D gene TRBD1, 5 bases. CDR1 and CDR2 (germline): SQVTM, ANQGSEA. The ends were cut back, 6 bases at V and 6 bases at J, with 17 bases in the middle. The CDR3 runs to 13 residues. The CDR3 DNA reads TGCAGCGTCAGGGTTACAGTGTTGGATGGCTACACCTTC. This sequence encodes CSVRVTVLDGYTF.

The chain joins TRBV11-2 to TRBJ2-1; 14 bases fit TRBD2. The CDR3 spans 16 residues. Germline CDR1 SGHAT, CDR2 FQNNGV. Trimming removed 1 base from V and 5 bases from J; junction bases left unmatched: 1. The CDR3 DNA is TGTGCCAGCAGCTTAGCGGGACTAGCGGGAGACAATGAGCAGTTCTTC. Protein sequence: CASSLAGLAGDNEQFF.

The V call is TRBV4-2, the J call TRBJ2-1; TRBD1 aligns across 8 bases. Germline values: CDR1 LGHNA, CDR2 YNFKEQ. The V and J ends lost 0 bases and 0 bases, in that order; junction bases with no gene match: 10. CDR3 size: 19 residues. CDR3 DNA sequence: TGTGCCAGCAGCCAAGATAGGTTCGGGACAGGTCGCTCCTACAATGAGCAGTTCTTC. Translating gives CASSQDRFGTGRSYNEQFF.

This clone was counted between two and nine times. J is TRBJ2-7 and V is TRBV4-3, with D possibly matching TRBD2 (6 bases). The CDR3 is 15 amino acids. CDR1 LGHNA and CDR2 YSLEER come from the germline V gene. V dropped 4 bases and J dropped 6 bases, with 19 bases sitting between them. The CDR3 sequence is CASSPRGWAEGEQYF. DNA of the CDR3: TGCGCCAGCAGCCCCCGCGGCTGGGCGGAGGGCGAGCAGTACTTC.

This clone came up a few times. V usage is TRBV14 and J usage is TRBJ2-6; 10 bases match TRBD2. The trim removed 4 bases at V and 1 base at J, leaving 10 bases unmatched. The CDR3 covers 19 residues. Germline V gives CDR1 SGHDN, CDR2 FVKESK. CDR3 in amino acids: CASSRQGPSGSSGANVLTF. The CDR3 nucleotides are TGTGCCAGCAGCCGGCAAGGGCCTAGCGGGAGTTCTGGGGCCAACGTCCTGACTTTC.

This clone was seen a handful of times. The chain joins TRBV28 to TRBJ2-2; D might be TRBD1 (6 bases). Per the germline V gene, CDR1 is MDHEN and CDR2 is SYDVKM. This CDR3 is 15 amino acids long. V was cut by 5 bases and J by 1 base, with 11 bases left in between. The CDR3 DNA reads as TGTGCCAGCAGTAGAGCGACAGGGAACACCGGGGAGCTGTTTTTT. This translates into CASSRATGNTGELFF. The full variable domain, its missing parts supplied by reference TRBV28 and TRBJ2-2, is DVKVTQSSRYLVKRTGEKVFLECVQDMDHENMFWYRQDPGLGLRLIYFSYDVKMKEKGDIPEGYSVSREKKERFSLILESASTNQTSMYLCASSRATGNTGELFFGEGSRLTVL.

This CDR3 is CASSLPGIASYEQYF. For the CDR3, the DNA is TGTGCCAGCAGTTTACCCGGGATTGCCTCCTACGAGCAGTACTTC. The V gene is TRBV27, the J gene TRBJ2-7, with D perhaps matching TRBD2 (5 bases). V was cut by 2 bases and J by 0 bases, with 11 bases left in between. Germline V gene lookup returns CDR1 MNHEY and CDR2 SMNVEV (reference sequence). This CDR3 contains 15 residues.

V usage is TRBV10-3 and J usage is TRBJ2-1; 9 bases match TRBD1. Germline CDR1 is ENHRY and CDR2 is SYGVKD. Losses at the gene ends were 2 bases for V and 9 bases for J; bases not matched to a gene: 2. CDR3 length equals 13 residues. This CDR3 is CAISEGQGTEQFF. The CDR3 DNA sequence: TGTGCCATCAGTGAGGGACAGGGGACTGAGCAGTTCTTC.

The J gene is TRBJ2-1, the V gene TRBV2, with TRBD2 matching over 9 bases. Germline V lookup: CDR1 SNHLY, CDR2 FYNNEI. V shed 7 bases, J shed 8 bases, and the junction held 15 bases outside the gene matches. There are 16 residues in the CDR3. CDR3 in amino acids: CASTSGGLAGWDEQFF. Here the CDR3 DNA reads TGTGCCAGCACCTCGGGAGGGCTAGCGGGATGGGATGAGCAGTTCTTC.

The CDR3 region is CASSLFRTGELNEKLFF. For the CDR3, the DNA is TGTGCCAGCAGCTTATTTAGGACAGGGGAATTGAATGAAAAACTGTTTTTT. The J gene is TRBJ1-4, the V gene TRBV7-2; 9 bases align to TRBD1. CDR3 length equals 17 residues. Germline V gene lookup returns CDR1 SGHTA and CDR2 FQGNSA. Unmatched junction bases numbered 9, after V lost 2 bases and J lost 5 bases.

The chain employs TRBV6-5 and TRBJ2-1, with 12 positions matching TRBD2. This CDR3 has 15 residues. Trimming removed 4 bases from V and 9 bases from J; junction bases left unmatched: 7. The germline V gene has CDR1 MNHEY and CDR2 SVGAGI. The CDR3 DNA reads as TGTGCCAGCAGTTCTAGCGGGAGGGATCGGGCTGAGCAGTTCTTC. Translating gives CASSSSGRDRAEQFF.

The genes are TRBV7-2 and TRBJ2-1, with TRBD2 matching 14 bases. The germline CDR1 and CDR2 sequences are SGHTA and FQGNSA. The V and J ends lost 2 bases and 3 bases, in that order; junction bases with no gene match: 6. The length of the CDR3 is 18 residues. The CDR3 nucleotides are TGTGCCAGCAGCTTAAAGACTAGCGGGGGGGTGGGCTACAATGAGCAGTTCTTC. Its protein is CASSLKTSGGVGYNEQFF.

This clone has just a few counts. The chain couples TRBV6-6 to TRBJ2-1; D possibly corresponds to TRBD1 (5 bases). V was trimmed by 6 bases and J by 4 bases, leaving 13 bases between them. CDR3 length equals 14 residues. The germline CDR1 and CDR2 sequences are MNHNY and SVGAGI (reference sequence). The CDR3 is CASSPAGKYNEQFF. CDR3 nucleotide sequence: TGTGCCAGCAGCCCCGCAGGGAAGTACAATGAGCAGTTCTTC.

This chain uses TRBV13 with TRBJ2-7; 10 nucleotides match TRBD2. The germline V gene has CDR1 PRHDT and CDR2 FYEKMQ (reference sequence). The CDR3 totals 17 residues. J gave up 3 bases and V 5 bases, and 13 bases lay outside the gene matches. CDR3 in amino acids: CASSLRGLAGDFYEQYF. CDR3 nucleotide sequence: TGTGCCAGCAGCCTGCGGGGTCTAGCGGGAGATTTCTACGAGCAGTACTTC.

The chain employs TRBV9 and TRBJ2-3; 7 bases agree with TRBD1. With V trimmed by 0 bases and J by 1 base, 5 bases remained unmatched. There are 16 residues in the CDR3. CDR1 and CDR2 (germline): SGDLS, YYNGEE. The CDR3 nucleotides are TGTGCCAGCAGCGTAGAGGGGGCAGGAGGCACAGATACGCAGTATTTT. Its protein product is CASSVEGAGGTDTQYF.

The CDR3, as DNA: TGCGCCAGCAGTGAGAGGGGCGGCTACACCTTC. Its protein is CASSERGGYTF. This rearrangement joins TRBV10-2 to TRBJ1-2; possible D gene TRBD1, 5 bases. CDR3 size: 11 residues. V was shortened by 2 bases and J by 8 bases, with 6 bases between the two germline ends. Germline V lookup: CDR1 WSHSY, CDR2 SAAADI.

The V and J genes are TRBV7-9 and TRBJ2-7, with D perhaps TRBD2 (7 bases). Trimming took 6 bases from V and 1 from J, leaving 22 bases between them. Germline CDR1 SEHNR, CDR2 FQNEAQ (reference sequence). The CDR3 runs 17 residues. The CDR3 region has the DNA TGTGCCAGCAGGCGCGCGGGCGGGGGCCCGTTTTCCTACGAGCAGTACTTC. It specifies CASRRAGGGPFSYEQYF. The full variable domain, completed using reference TRBV7-9 and TRBJ2-7, is DTGVSQNPRHKITKRGQNVTFRCDPISEHNRLYWYRQTLGQGPEFLTYFQNEAQLEKSRLLSDRFSAERPKGSFSTLEIQRTEQGDSAMYLCASRRAGGGPFSYEQYFGPGTRLTVT.

V usage is TRBV19 and J usage is TRBJ1-2; TRBD1 aligns across 7 bases. This CDR3 is 12 amino acids long. Looked up from germline, CDR1 is LNHDA and CDR2 is SQIVND (reference sequence). The V gene end was trimmed by 5 bases and the J gene end by 5 bases; junction bases not matched to a gene: 2. The CDR3 sequence is CASSPTGYGYTF. CDR3 sequence (DNA): TGTGCCAGTAGTCCGACAGGGTATGGCTACACCTTC. The complete variable domain, with remaining parts taken from reference TRBV19 and TRBJ1-2, reads DGGITQSPKYLFRKEGQNVTLSCEQNLNHDAMYWYRQDPGQGLRLIYYSQIVNDFQKGDIAEGYSVSREKKESFPLTVTSAQKNPTAFYLCASSPTGYGYTFGSGTRLTVV.